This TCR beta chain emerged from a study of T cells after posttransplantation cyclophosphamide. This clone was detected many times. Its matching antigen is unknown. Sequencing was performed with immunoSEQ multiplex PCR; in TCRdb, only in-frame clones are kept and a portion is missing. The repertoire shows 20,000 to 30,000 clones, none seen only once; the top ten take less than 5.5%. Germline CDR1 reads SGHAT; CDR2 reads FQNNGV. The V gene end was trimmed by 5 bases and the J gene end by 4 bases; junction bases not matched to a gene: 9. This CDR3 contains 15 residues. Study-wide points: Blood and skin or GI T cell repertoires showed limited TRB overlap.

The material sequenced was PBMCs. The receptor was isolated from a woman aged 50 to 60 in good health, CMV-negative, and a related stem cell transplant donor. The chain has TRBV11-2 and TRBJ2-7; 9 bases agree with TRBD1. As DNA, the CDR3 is TGTGCCAGCAGCCTTACGGGACAGGGTATTTACGAGCAGTACTTC. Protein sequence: CASSLTGQGIYEQYF.